Below are 12 T cell receptor beta chains sequenced from a single sample in a study of PD-L1 blockade in urothelial cancer. Time point: pretreatment peripheral blood. TCRdb keeps only in-frame clones here, not all; method: immunoSEQ multiplex PCR. The sample shows roughly 95,000 clones, around 86% of them seen only once. Sequencing was performed on PBMCs, taken around atezolizumab (anti-PD-L1) treatment. These receptors were taken from a man aged 55 to 70 with urothelial cancer.

The chain carries TRBV5-4 and TRBJ2-3; 11 positions match TRBD2. CDR1 and CDR2 from the germline V gene are SGHNT and YYREEE (reference sequence). The CDR3 length is 15 residues. The V and J ends lost 0 bases and 6 bases, in that order; junction bases with no gene match: 3. CDR3 residues: CASSLGTSGWDTQYF. The CDR3 coding sequence is TGTGCCAGCAGCTTGGGGACTAGCGGGTGGGATACGCAGTATTTT.

CDR3 region: CASSSTGQGPSGELFF. The CDR3 DNA reads as TGTGCCAGCAGCTCGACGGGACAGGGTCCATCCGGGGAGCTGTTTTTT. The rearrangement uses TRBV5-6 and TRBJ2-2; TRBD1 matches at 9 bases. CDR1 SGHDT and CDR2 YYEEEE come from the germline V gene. The junction had 9 bases not matched to a gene; V was cut back by 3 bases and J by 6 bases. This CDR3 has 16 amino acids.

The genes are TRBV2 and TRBJ2-5; TRBD2 matches at 8 bases. Trimming at V came to 2 bases and at J to 2 bases, leaving 16 bases not matched to a gene. The germline CDR1 and CDR2 sequences are SNHLY and FYNNEI. This CDR3 has 19 residues. The CDR3 loop is CASSESSGRIAGLQETQYF. In DNA form, the CDR3 reads TGTGCCAGCAGTGAAAGTTCTGGTAGGATAGCGGGGCTACAAGAGACCCAGTACTTC.

The chain has TRBV4-2 and TRBJ1-6; D is unclear. Trimming stripped 0 bases from V and 10 bases from J, with 7 bases between. In germline, CDR1 is LGHNA, CDR2 YNFKEQ. The CDR3 runs 13 residues. The CDR3 loop is CASSQDQASPLHF. The DNA for the CDR3 is TGTGCCAGCAGCCAAGATCAGGCGTCACCCCTCCACTTT.

The rearrangement joins TRBV29-1 to TRBJ1-1; D unclear. V was clipped by 0 bases and J by 0 bases, with 8 bases between them. CDR3 length equals 14 residues. The germline V gene has CDR1 SQVTM and CDR2 ANQGSEA. The CDR3 loop reads CSVEENSMNTEAFF. The CDR3 region has the DNA TGCAGCGTTGAAGAGAACAGCATGAACACTGAAGCTTTCTTT.

This chain links TRBV7-3 with TRBJ2-1; 10 nucleotides agree with TRBD2. In germline, CDR1 is SGHTA, CDR2 FQGTGA. The CDR3 is 18 amino acids. V trimming: 5 bases; J trimming: 7 bases; junction bases outside the gene matches: 17. CDR3 nucleotides: TGTGCCAGCAGCCCCAAGGTAGCTAGCGGGGGCGAAGGGAATGAGCAGTTCTTC. The encoded protein is CASSPKVASGGEGNEQFF.

The CDR3 sequence: CASSPRGSFGLETQYF. The CDR3 DNA sequence: TGTGCCAGCAGTCCCCGGGGTAGCTTTGGACTGGAGACCCAGTACTTC. The chain has TRBV27 and TRBJ2-5, with D possibly matching TRBD2 (5 bases). Germline V gene data show CDR1 as MNHEY and CDR2 as SMNVEV (reference sequence). CDR3 size: 16 residues. Trimming took 5 bases from V and 5 from J, leaving 21 bases between them.

This sequence joins TRBV19 and TRBJ1-2; the D gene is possibly TRBD1 (6 bases). The germline V gene encodes CDR1 LNHDA and CDR2 SQIVND (reference sequence). V was trimmed by 3 bases and J by 4 bases, leaving 15 bases between them. The CDR3 has 15 residues. CDR3 residues: CASSMGPTGSYGYTF. The CDR3 DNA is TGTGCCAGTAGTATGGGTCCGACAGGCTCCTATGGCTACACCTTC.

This clone appeared once. The V gene is TRBV2, the J gene TRBJ2-5; 8 nucleotides agree with TRBD1. Germline V gives CDR1 SNHLY, CDR2 FYNNEI. The CDR3 is made up of 12 amino acids. Trimming cost V 8 bases and J 4 bases; bases outside gene matches: 3. The CDR3 region has the DNA TGTGCCAGCGCGGACAGGGCAGAGACCCAGTACTTC. Its translation is CASADRAETQYF.

The V and J genes are TRBV30 and TRBJ1-2; D not resolved. The V gene's germline CDR1 is GTSNPN and CDR2 SVGIG (reference sequence). Trimming cost V 4 bases and J 4 bases, with 10 bases left between them. The CDR3 extends over 12 amino acids. In nucleotides, the CDR3 is TGTGCCTGGACCCAGGTTGGCTATGGCTACACCTTC. Its protein product is CAWTQVGYGYTF.

The chain couples TRBV6-6 to TRBJ2-5, with a tentative D call TRBD2 (7 bases). Germline V lookup: CDR1 MNHNY, CDR2 SVGAGI (reference sequence). Trimming removed 8 bases at V and 2 bases at J, with 18 bases between. The CDR3 runs 15 residues. The CDR3 coding sequence is TGTGCCAGCTCCCCAAGAGGGGGGGTACAAGAGACCCAGTACTTC. It translates to CASSPRGGVQETQYF.

This clone was counted between two and nine times. The V and J genes are TRBV15 and TRBJ1-3; D might be TRBD1 (6 bases). Per the germline V gene, CDR1 is LNHNV and CDR2 is YYDKDF (reference sequence). The CDR3 contains 17 residues. With 5 bases removed from V and 0 bases from J, the gap between germline ends came to 17 bases. The DNA for the CDR3 is TGTGCCACCAGCTTACGGGACAAGGCTTTCTCTGGAAACACCATATATTTT. It is translated as CATSLRDKAFSGNTIYF. The full variable domain, completed using reference TRBV15 and TRBJ1-3, is DAMVIQNPRYQVTQFGKPVTLSCSQTLNHNVMYWYQQKSSQAPKLLFHYYDKDFNNEADTPDNFQSRRPNTSFCFLDIRSPGLGDTAMYLCATSLRDKAFSGNTIYFGEGSWLTVV.